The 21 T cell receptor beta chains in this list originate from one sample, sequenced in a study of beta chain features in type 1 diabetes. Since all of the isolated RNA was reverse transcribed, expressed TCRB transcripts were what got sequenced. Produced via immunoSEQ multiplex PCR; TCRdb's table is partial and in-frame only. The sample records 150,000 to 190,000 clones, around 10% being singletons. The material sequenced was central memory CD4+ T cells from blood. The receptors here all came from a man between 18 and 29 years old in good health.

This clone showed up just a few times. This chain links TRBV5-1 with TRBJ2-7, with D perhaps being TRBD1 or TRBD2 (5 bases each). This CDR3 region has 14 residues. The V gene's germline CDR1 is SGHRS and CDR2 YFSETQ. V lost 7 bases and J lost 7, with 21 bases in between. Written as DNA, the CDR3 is TGCGCCAGCTCCCCTTTCGGGGCGTCGGGAGAGCAGTACTTC. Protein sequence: CASSPFGASGEQYF.

CDR3: CASRNRDYGYTF. The CDR3 DNA reads as TGTGCCAGCAGGAACCGAGACTATGGCTACACCTTC. The rearrangement uses TRBV7-2 and TRBJ1-2; D gene unclear. This CDR3 has 12 amino acids. V lost 6 bases and J 3 bases, leaving 8 bases between the germline ends. The germline V gene has CDR1 SGHTA and CDR2 FQGNSA.

The CDR3 protein is CASSPMGTDTQYF. CDR3 nucleotides: TGTGCCAGCTCACCGATGGGAACAGATACGCAGTATTTT. The chain carries TRBV18 and TRBJ2-3; D ambiguous. This CDR3 spans 13 amino acids. Trimming shortened V by 3 bases and J by 3 bases, and 7 bases separated the two germline ends. CDR1 KGHSH and CDR2 LQKENI come from the germline V gene.

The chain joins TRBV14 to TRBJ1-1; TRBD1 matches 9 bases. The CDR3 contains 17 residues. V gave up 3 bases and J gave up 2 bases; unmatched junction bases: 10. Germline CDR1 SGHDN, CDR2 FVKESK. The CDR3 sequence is CASSHFRGTGHNTEAFF. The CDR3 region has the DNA TGTGCCAGCAGCCATTTTAGGGGGACAGGGCATAACACTGAAGCTTTCTTT. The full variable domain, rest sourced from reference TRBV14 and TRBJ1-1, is EAGVTQFPSHSVIEKGQTVTLRCDPISGHDNLYWYRRVMGKEIKFLLHFVKESKQDESGMPNNRFLAERTGGTYSTLKVQPAELEDSGVYFCASSHFRGTGHNTEAFFGQGTRLTVV.

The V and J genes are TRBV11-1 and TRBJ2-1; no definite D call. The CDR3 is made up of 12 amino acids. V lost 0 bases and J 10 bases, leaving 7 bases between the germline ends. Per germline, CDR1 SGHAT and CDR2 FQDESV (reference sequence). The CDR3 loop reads CASSLAGWEQFF. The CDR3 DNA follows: TGTGCCAGCAGCTTAGCAGGGTGGGAGCAGTTCTTC.

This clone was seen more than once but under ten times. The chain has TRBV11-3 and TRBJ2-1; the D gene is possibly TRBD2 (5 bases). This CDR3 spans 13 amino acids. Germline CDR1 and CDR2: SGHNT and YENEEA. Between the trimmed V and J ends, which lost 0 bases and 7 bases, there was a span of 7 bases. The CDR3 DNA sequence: TGTGCCAGCAGCTTAGATTGGAGGAATGAGCAGTTCTTC. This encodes CASSLDWRNEQFF.

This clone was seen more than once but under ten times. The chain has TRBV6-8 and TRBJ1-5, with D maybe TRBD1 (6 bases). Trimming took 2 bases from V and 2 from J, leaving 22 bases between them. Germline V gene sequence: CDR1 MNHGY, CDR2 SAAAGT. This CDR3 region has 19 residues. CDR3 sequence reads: CASSYRGDTSHRGNQPQHF. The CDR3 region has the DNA TGTGCCAGCAGTTACCGCGGGGATACAAGTCACAGGGGCAATCAGCCCCAGCATTTT.

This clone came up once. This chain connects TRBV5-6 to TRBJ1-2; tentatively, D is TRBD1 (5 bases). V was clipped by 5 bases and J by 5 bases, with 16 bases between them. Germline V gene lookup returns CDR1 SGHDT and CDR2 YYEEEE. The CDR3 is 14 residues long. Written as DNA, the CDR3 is TGTGCCAGCAGGGCCCCCAGGGCGGGATATGGCTACACCTTC. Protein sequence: CASRAPRAGYGYTF. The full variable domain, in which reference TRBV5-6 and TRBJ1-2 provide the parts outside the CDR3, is DAGVTQSPTHLIKTRGQQVTLRCSPKSGHDTVSWYQQALGQGPQFIFQYYEEEERQRGNFPDRFSGHQFPNYSSELNVNALLLGDSALYLCASRAPRAGYGYTFGSGTRLTVV.

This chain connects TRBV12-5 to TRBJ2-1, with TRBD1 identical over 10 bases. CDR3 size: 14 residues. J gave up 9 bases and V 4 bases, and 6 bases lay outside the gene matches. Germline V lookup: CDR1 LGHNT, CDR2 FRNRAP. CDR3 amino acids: CASGWDRGSGEQFF. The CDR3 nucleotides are TGTGCTAGTGGTTGGGACAGGGGTTCTGGTGAGCAGTTCTTC.

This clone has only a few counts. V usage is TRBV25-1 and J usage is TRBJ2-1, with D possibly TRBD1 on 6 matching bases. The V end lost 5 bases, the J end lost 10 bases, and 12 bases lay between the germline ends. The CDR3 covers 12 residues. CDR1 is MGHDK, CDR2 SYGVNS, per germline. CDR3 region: CASSLAGTEQFF. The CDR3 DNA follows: TGTGCCAGCAGTCTAGCCGGGACAGAGCAGTTCTTC.

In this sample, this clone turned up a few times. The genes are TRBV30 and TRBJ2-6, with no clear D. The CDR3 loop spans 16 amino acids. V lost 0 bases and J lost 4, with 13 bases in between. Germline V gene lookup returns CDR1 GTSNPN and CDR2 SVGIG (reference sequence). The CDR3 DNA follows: TGTGCCTGGAGTGTACACGGCCGGTTAGGGGCCAACGTCCTGACTTTC. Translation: CAWSVHGRLGANVLTF.

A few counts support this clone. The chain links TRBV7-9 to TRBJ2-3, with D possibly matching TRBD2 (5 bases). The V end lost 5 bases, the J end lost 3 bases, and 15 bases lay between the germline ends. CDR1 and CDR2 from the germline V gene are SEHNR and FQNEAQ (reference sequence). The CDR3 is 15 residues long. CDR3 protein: CASSPVYGGTDTQYF. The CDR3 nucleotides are TGTGCCAGCAGCCCCGTATATGGCGGGACAGATACGCAGTATTTT.

CDR3 coding DNA: TGTGCCAGCAGTGAAGGGACAGGGTACGGCTACACCTTC. Encoded protein: CASSEGTGYGYTF. This chain joins TRBV25-1 and TRBJ1-2; 9 nucleotides line up with TRBD1. V lost 2 bases to trimming and J lost 8 bases; unmatched junction nucleotides: 3. CDR1 and CDR2 (germline): MGHDK, SYGVNS. This CDR3 is built from 13 residues.

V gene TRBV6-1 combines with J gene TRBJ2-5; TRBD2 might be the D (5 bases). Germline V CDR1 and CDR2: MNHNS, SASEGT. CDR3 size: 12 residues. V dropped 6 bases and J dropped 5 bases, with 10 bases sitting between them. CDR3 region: CASRRLRETQYF. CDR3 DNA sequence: TGTGCCAGCAGGAGACTACGGGAGACCCAGTACTTC.

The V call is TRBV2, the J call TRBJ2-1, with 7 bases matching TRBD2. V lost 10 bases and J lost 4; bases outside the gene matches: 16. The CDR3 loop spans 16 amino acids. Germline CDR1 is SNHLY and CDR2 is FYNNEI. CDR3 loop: CATTRELASQYNEQFF. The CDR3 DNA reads TGTGCCACCACACGCGAACTAGCGAGCCAATACAATGAGCAGTTCTTC. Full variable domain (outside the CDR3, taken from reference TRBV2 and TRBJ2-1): EPEVTQTPSHQVTQMGQEVILRCVPISNHLYFYWYRQILGQKVEFLVSFYNNEISEKSEIFDDQFSVERPDGSNFTLKIRSTKLEDSAMYFCATTRELASQYNEQFFGPGTRLTVL.

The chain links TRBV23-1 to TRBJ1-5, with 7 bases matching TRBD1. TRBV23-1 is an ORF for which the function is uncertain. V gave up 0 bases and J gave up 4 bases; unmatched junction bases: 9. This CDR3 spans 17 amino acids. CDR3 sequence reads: CASSQSAGQGENQPQHF. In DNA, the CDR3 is TGCGCCAGCAGTCAATCCGCGGGGCAGGGGGAGAATCAGCCCCAGCATTTT.

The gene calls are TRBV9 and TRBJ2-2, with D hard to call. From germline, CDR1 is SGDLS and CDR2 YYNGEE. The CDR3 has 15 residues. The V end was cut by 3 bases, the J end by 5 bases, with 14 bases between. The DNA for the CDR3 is TGTGCCAGCAGCGCTGTACGGGTGGGGACCGGGGAGCTGTTTTTT. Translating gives CASSAVRVGTGELFF.

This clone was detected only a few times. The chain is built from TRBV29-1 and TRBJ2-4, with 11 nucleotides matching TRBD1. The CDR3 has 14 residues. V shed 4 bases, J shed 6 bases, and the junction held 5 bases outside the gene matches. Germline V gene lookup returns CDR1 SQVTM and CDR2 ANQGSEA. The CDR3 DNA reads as TGCAGCGTTGTGCTCGGGACAGGGGGAAACATTCAGTACTTC. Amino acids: CSVVLGTGGNIQYF.

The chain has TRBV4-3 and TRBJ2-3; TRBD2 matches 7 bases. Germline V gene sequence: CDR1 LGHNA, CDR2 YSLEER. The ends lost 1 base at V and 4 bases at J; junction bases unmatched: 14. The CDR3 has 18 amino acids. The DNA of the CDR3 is TGCGCCAGCAGCCAAGGCATAGCGGGCGACTTAGGGGCAGATACGCAGTATTTT. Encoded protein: CASSQGIAGDLGADTQYF.

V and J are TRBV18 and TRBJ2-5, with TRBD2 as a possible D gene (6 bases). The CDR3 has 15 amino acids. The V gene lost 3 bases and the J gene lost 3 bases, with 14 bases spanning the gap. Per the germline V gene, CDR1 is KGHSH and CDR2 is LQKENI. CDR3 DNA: TGTGCCAGCTCACCCGGACTACCGGACAAAGAGACCCAGTACTTC. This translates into CASSPGLPDKETQYF. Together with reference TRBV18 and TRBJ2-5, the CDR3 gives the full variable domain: NAGVMQNPRHLVRRRGQEARLRCSPMKGHSHVYWYRQLPEEGLKFMVYLQKENIIDESGMPKERFSAEFPKEGPSILRIQQVVRGDSAAYFCASSPGLPDKETQYFGPGTRLLVL.

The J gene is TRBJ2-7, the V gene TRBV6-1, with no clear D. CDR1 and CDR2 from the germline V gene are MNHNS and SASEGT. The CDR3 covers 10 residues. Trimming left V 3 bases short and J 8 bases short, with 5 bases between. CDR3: CASSDSQQYF. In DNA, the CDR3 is TGTGCCAGCAGTGATAGCCAGCAGTACTTC.